This entry concerns a single T cell receptor beta chain. The data derive from a study of blood T cell repertoires in COVID-19. Study details: Collection of acute and convalescent COVID-19 samples took place in the United States, Italy and Spain.

With 3 bases removed from V and 1 base from J, the gap between germline ends came to 9 bases. The CDR3 is 13 residues long. Germline V CDR1 and CDR2: GTSNPN, SVGIG (reference sequence). Authors' methods: Cell counts per sample came from amplifying reference gene primers. TCRdb's copy holds only in-frame clones and misses some; the assay was immunoSEQ multiplex PCR. The V and J calls and clone size were taken over from that table, and D and trimming were inferred from the DNA. This sample has about 44,000 clones, with about 90% found just once. This sequence originates from a human donor in a cohort sampled during active COVID-19. The chain recombines TRBV30 with TRBJ1-1; no definite D call. Sequenced: peripheral blood. CDR3 nucleotide sequence: TGTGCCTGGAGCTTGGCGGGGAACACTGAAGCTTTCTTT. Protein sequence: CAWSLAGNTEAFF.